This record looks at one T cell receptor (beta chain) sequence and its context. The antigen is unknown. The PCR employed 60 Vbeta primers together with 13 Jbeta primers. TCRdb keeps only in-frame clones here, not all; method: immunoSEQ multiplex PCR. The table lists roughly 200,000 clones, more than 65% of them singletons. These data come from a study of cytomegalovirus exposure and HLA in healthy donors. Study-wide results and caveats: Most observed TCR sequences were rare, whereas some public TCRs were detected in many donors.

Trimming shortened V by 1 base and J by 4 bases, and 11 bases separated the two germline ends. This CDR3 contains 14 residues. Germline assignment: CDR1 SGHAT and CDR2 FQNNGV. The TCR was taken from a man aged 18 to 35 in good health and CMV-seronegative. The chain joins TRBV11-2 to TRBJ2-7; D possibly corresponds to TRBD2 (6 bases). Sequences were obtained from PBMCs. As DNA, the CDR3 is TGTGCCAGCAGCTTAGTGGGGGGAACTTACGAGCAGTACTTC. Its translation is CASSLVGGTYEQYF.